This T cell receptor beta chain was identified in a study of identical twins. Each CDR3 protein is one row after TCRdb ran MiXCR on the 5' RACE reads. This table holds around 1.7 million distinct CDR3 sequences, about 32% found once. V lost 0 bases, J lost 12 bases, and 15 bases lay in between. Germline CDR1 is SNHLY and CDR2 is FYNNEI. The CDR3 is 14 amino acids. V and J are TRBV2 and TRBJ2-1; a possible D gene is TRBD1 (5 bases). The clonotype originates from a newborn girl in good health. Source material: cord blood. The CDR3 spells CASSEAPVGQSQFF. The DNA of the CDR3 is TGTGCCAGCAGTGAAGCGCCGGTTGGACAATCGCAGTTCTTC. Full variable domain (missing parts from reference TRBV2 and TRBJ2-1): EPEVTQTPSHQVTQMGQEVILRCVPISNHLYFYWYRQILGQKVEFLVSFYNNEISEKSEIFDDQFSVERPDGSNFTLKIRSTKLEDSAMYFCASSEAPVGQSQFFGPGTRLTVL.